The sequence of this TCR beta chain was determined in a study of CD8+CD57+ T cells in acquired aplastic anemia. The study, taken as a whole, reports: The CD8+ Simpson's diversity of patients and controls was not significantly different. Patients and controls shared twenty-nine CD8+ CDR3 sequences, which appeared highly expressed in patients and within their immunodominant clones.

Genomic DNA served as template for TCR beta VDJ and CDR3 profiling. TCRdb analysed the reads with MiXCR anew, one entry per CDR3 protein. This table has about 270,000 distinct CDR3 sequences, around three fifths appearing once. The CDR3 runs 16 residues. CDR1 is SEHNR and CDR2 is FQNEAQ in the germline V gene (reference sequence). Unmatched junction bases numbered 12, after V lost 5 bases and J lost 8 bases. A remark on this clonotype: Antigen unknown.

Material for sequencing was sorted CD4+, CD8+, or CD8+CD57+ T cells (not recorded which) from PBMCs. The chain employs TRBV7-9 and TRBJ1-6; TRBD1 matches 7 bases. The source of this sequence is a human donor with severe aplastic anemia or a healthy control (not recorded which). CDR3 region: CASSALRFRGDSPLHF. Written as DNA, the CDR3 is TGTGCCAGCAGCGCCCTTAGGTTCAGGGGGGATTCACCCCTCCACTTT.